This T cell receptor (beta chain) emerged from a study of graft-versus-host responses after intestinal transplantation. Whole-study context: Among the recipients, all got anti-thymocyte globulin induction and then tacrolimus and steroids for roughly three years.

Repertoires were generated with immunoSEQ multiplex PCR, while TCRdb's copy carries only in-frame clones and drops some. The repertoire has about 120,000 clones, approximately 92% of them found once; the top ten carry around 0.12%. Study findings and constraints: Clonal ratios of graft-versus-host to host-versus-graft in allografts were high for patients exhibiting graft-donor T cell macrochimerism. GvH clones were identified in recipient marrow, with some first appearing in ileum or blood. Early post-transplant falls in HvG clones accompanied the peak levels of circulating GvH clones.

There are a few counts of this clone. Its antigen remains unidentified. The CDR3 spans 13 residues. Germline loops: CDR1 LNHDA, CDR2 SQIVND (reference sequence). With 1 base removed from V and 8 bases from J, the gap between germline ends came to 9 bases. This specimen consisted of unstimulated CD4+ T cells sorted from spleen or lymph node cells, obtained before intestinal transplant. This clonotype was obtained from a human donor who received an intestinal transplant. The chain joins TRBV19 to TRBJ1-5; D uncertain. The CDR3 DNA sequence: TGTGCCAGTAGTATAGGCCATCGGAAGCCCCAGCATTTT. This translates into CASSIGHRKPQHF.